The following is a T cell receptor (beta chain) sequence with its context. What it binds is unknown. Vbeta (60) and Jbeta (13) primers were used in the PCR. Per the study methods: Approximately 11 million shared chains were among roughly 81 million unique TCR beta chains counted in a later analysis. The table came from immunoSEQ multiplex PCR; TCRdb's copy has only in-frame clones and leaves some out. V and J calls and clone size are copied from that table; D and trimming were computed from the DNA. The data contain tens of thousands of clones, approximately 70% of them seen just once; the ten biggest clones take up approximately 14%. The sample is drawn from a study of cytomegalovirus exposure and HLA in healthy donors. Study-wide findings and caveats: In terms of immune exposure information, only CMV serostatus was available. Per a later analysis, HLA-associated TCR beta chains showed more clonal expansion than other, equally common TCR beta chains. Presence/absence comparisons presumed near-even sequencing depth among donors.

Germline V gene sequence: CDR1 MNHEY, CDR2 SVGAGI. The CDR3 consists of 15 residues. V shed 6 bases and J 6 bases; nucleotides not matched to a gene: 7. The chain carries TRBV6-5 and TRBJ2-7; 14 bases are a match to TRBD2. The specimen was PBMCs. This clonotype was sampled from a male donor in good health and CMV-seropositive. CDR3: CASSRGTSGSGEQYF. The DNA of the CDR3 is TGTGCCAGCAGCCGCGGGACTAGCGGGAGCGGCGAGCAGTACTTC.